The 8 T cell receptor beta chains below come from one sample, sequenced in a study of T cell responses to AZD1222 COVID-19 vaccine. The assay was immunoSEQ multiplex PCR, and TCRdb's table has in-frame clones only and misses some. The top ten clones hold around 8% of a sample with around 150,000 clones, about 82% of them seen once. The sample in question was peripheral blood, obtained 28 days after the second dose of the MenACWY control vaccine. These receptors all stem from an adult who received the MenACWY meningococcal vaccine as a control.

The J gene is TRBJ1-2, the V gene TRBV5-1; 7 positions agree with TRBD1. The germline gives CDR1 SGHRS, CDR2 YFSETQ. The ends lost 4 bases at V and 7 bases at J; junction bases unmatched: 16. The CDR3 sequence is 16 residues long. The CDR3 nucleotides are TGCGCCAGCAGCCCAAATCGACCGACAGGGATGGGTGGCTACACCTTC. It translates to CASSPNRPTGMGGYTF. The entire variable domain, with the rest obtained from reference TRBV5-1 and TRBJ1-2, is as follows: KAGVTQTPRYLIKTRGQQVTLSCSPISGHRSVSWYQQTPGQGLQFLFEYFSETQRNKGNFPGRFSGRQFSNSRSEMNVSTLELGDSALYLCASSPNRPTGMGGYTFGSGTRLTVV.

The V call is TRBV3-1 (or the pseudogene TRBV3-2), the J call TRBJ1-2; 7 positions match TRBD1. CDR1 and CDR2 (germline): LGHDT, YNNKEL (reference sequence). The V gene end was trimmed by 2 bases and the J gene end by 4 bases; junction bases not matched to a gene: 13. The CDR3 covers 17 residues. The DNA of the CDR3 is TGTGCCAGCAGCCAATCGACAGGGCCCCAGTTCTCCTATGGCTACACCTTC. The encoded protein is CASSQSTGPQFSYGYTF.

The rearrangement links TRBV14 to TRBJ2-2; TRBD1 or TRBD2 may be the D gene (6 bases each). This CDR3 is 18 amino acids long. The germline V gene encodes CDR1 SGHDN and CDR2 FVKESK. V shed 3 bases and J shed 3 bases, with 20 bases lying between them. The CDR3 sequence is CASSHSPGARDHTGELFF. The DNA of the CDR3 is TGTGCCAGCAGCCATAGCCCGGGGGCCCGCGATCACACCGGGGAGCTGTTTTTT.

CDR3 in amino acids: CAISLGQGEGYTF. The CDR3 coding sequence is TGTGCCATCAGTCTTGGACAAGGCGAAGGCTACACCTTC. The gene calls are TRBV10-3 and TRBJ1-2; maybe TRBD1 (5 bases). The CDR3 totals 13 residues. Germline loops: CDR1 ENHRY, CDR2 SYGVKD. With 5 bases removed from V and 8 bases from J, the gap between germline ends came to 15 bases.

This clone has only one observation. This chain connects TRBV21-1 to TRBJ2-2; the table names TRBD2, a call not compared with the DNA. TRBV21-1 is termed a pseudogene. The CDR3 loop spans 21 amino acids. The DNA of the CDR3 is TGTGCCAGCAGCAAAGCGTTTAGGCTAGCGGGGGGGCCGGAAAACACCGGGGAGCTGTTTTTT. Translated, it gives CASSKAFRLAGGPENTGELFF.

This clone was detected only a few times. The CDR3 is CASSEVYNTEAFF. CDR3 nucleotide sequence: TGTGCCAGCAGTGAGGTGTACAACACTGAAGCTTTCTTT. The V and J genes are TRBV6-1 and TRBJ1-1; D gene uncertain. This CDR3 contains 13 residues. The germline gives CDR1 MNHNS, CDR2 SASEGT. V was shortened by 3 bases and J by 2 bases, with 7 bases between the two germline ends.

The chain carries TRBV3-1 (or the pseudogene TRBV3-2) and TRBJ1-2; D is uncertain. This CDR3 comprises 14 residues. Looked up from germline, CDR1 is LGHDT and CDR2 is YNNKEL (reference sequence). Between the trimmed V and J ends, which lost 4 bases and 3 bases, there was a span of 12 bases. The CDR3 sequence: CASSRPTEDYGYTF. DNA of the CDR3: TGTGCCAGCAGCCGCCCGACGGAAGACTATGGCTACACCTTC.

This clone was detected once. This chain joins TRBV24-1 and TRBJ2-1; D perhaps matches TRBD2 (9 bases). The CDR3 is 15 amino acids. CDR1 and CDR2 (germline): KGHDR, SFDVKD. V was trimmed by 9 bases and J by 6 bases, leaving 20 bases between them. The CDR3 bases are TGTGCCACCGGGGACAGGACTAGCGTGATCAATGAGCAGTTCTTC. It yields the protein CATGDRTSVINEQFF.